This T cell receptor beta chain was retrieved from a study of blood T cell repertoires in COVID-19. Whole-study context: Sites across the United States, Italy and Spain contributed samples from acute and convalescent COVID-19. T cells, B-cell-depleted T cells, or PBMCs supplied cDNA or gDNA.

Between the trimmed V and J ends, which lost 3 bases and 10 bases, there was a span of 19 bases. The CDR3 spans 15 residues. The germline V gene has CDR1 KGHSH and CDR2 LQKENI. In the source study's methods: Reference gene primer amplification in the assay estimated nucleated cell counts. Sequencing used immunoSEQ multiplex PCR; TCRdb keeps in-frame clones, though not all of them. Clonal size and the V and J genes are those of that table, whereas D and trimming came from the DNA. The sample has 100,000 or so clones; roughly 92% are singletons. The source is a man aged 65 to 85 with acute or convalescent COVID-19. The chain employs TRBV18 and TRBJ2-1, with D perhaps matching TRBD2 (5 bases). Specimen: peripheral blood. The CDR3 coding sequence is TGTGCCAGCTCACCGGCAATCGGGTGGGAGCCGGAGCAGTTCTTC. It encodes CASSPAIGWEPEQFF. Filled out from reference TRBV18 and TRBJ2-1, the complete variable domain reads NAGVMQNPRHLVRRRGQEARLRCSPMKGHSHVYWYRQLPEEGLKFMVYLQKENIIDESGMPKERFSAEFPKEGPSILRIQQVVRGDSAAYFCASSPAIGWEPEQFFGPGTRLTVL.